Listed below are T cell receptor beta chains from one sample, sequenced in a study of blood T cell repertoires in COVID-19. Sequenced by immunoSEQ multiplex PCR; TCRdb stores in-frame clones only, minus some. Among some 260,000 clones, nearly 90% were seen once, and the ten largest hold roughly 3%. The sequenced sample was peripheral blood. These receptor sequences come from a man aged 18 to 35 with active or convalescent COVID-19. Each CDR3 is given with its conserved first and last residue. A D gene is named only where the DNA matches it firmly. Rows may omit the clone size; those that give it use once, few, many or a size class.

j_call v_call clone_size d_call cdr3_length cdr3_nt cdr3_aa
TRBJ1-4 TRBV11-1 NA TRBD1 15 TGTGCCAGCAGCTCCCCGGGACAGGGGTTTGAAAAACTGTTTTTT CASSSPGQGFEKLFF
TRBJ2-5 TRBV12-3/TRBV12-4 NA NA 12 TGTGCCAGCAGTTTAGGCTCCCCTCCGGAGTACTTC CASSLGSPPEYF
TRBJ2-7 TRBV7-6 NA TRBD1 14 TGTGCCAGCAGCTTAGCCAGGGGGCTCTACGAGCAGTACTTC CASSLARGLYEQYF
TRBJ2-7 TRBV7-2 NA TRBD2 16 TGTGCCAGCAGCTTAAAAGCGGGAGGGCCAACCCACGAGCAGTACTTC CASSLKAGGPTHEQYF
TRBJ2-5 TRBV5-1 NA TRBD2 15 TGCGCCAGCAGCCCTCTAGCGGGAGGGTGGGAGACCCAGTACTTC CASSPLAGGWETQYF
TRBJ1-1 TRBV11-3 NA NA 14 TGTGCCAGCAGCTTAGGTCGGGGTGGCACTGAAGCTTTCTTT CASSLGRGGTEAFF
TRBJ1-4 TRBV7-2 NA NA 17 TGTGCCAGCAGCTTGGTAATAAGGACATTCAAGGAGGAAAAACTGTTTTTT CASSLVIRTFKEEKLFF
TRBJ2-7 TRBV7-2 NA TRBD2 14 TGTGCCAGCAGCCCGGGGGGGACCGGCTACGAGCAGTACTTC CASSPGGTGYEQYF
TRBJ2-1 TRBV5-4 once TRBD1 14 TGTGCCAGCAGTCGACAGGGAAATGAGAATGAGCAGTTCTTC CASSRQGNENEQFF
TRBJ2-5 TRBV6-6 NA NA 13 TGTGCCAGCAGTCGGACTGGTCAAGAGACCCAGTACTTC CASSRTGQETQYF
TRBJ1-2 TRBV7-9 NA NA 15 TGTGCCAGCAGCTTAGGGCGGGGTACCCACTATGGCTACACCTTC CASSLGRGTHYGYTF
TRBJ1-6 TRBV10-3 NA TRBD1 17 TGTGCCATCAGTTATGGACAGGGGTTCGGGGCAAGTTCACCCCTCCACTTT CAISYGQGFGASSPLHF
TRBJ2-7 TRBV6-6 NA TRBD2 18 TGTGCCAGCAGTCCCCCCTGGACTAGCGGGGGCCCCTCCTACGAGCAGTACTTC CASSPPWTSGGPSYEQYF
TRBJ2-1 TRBV28 NA TRBD2 15 TGTGCCAGCAGGGAACCGGGACTAGGACACAATGAGCAGTTCTTC CASREPGLGHNEQFF
TRBJ2-1 TRBV9 NA NA 13 TGTGCCAGCAGCGTAGCTAACTACAATGAGCAGTTCTTC CASSVANYNEQFF
TRBJ2-3 TRBV6-5 NA NA 15 TGTGCCAGCACCGAGGGTGTCAGAACCTCAGATACGCAGTATTTT CASTEGVRTSDTQYF